This TCR beta chain was documented in a study of T cells in Graves' hyperthyroidism and ophthalmopathy. Germline V gene lookup returns CDR1 PRHDT and CDR2 FYEKMQ (reference sequence). Trimming at V came to 5 bases and at J to 4 bases, leaving 13 bases not matched to a gene. The CDR3 has 16 residues. Calling Graves' hyperthyroidism stable meant ophthalmopathy did not progress within 18 months. Criteria for exclusion of patients were uncontrolled infection, other autoimmune disease, pregnancy or lactation. Clinicians diagnosed patients from clinical symptoms, serum thyroxine and TRAb, thyroid ultrasound and orbital computed tomography. Amplified TCR beta CDR3 regions derived from RNA transcripts. Carried out on the TCR CDR3, a first-round RT-PCR used the HTBI primer set. TCRdb used MiXCR to reprocess the multiplex PCR reads, holding one entry per CDR3 protein. Among more than 650,000 distinct CDR3 sequences, approximately 14% were seen once, and the ten largest hold roughly a tenth.

What was sequenced was blood. The V call is TRBV13, the J call TRBJ2-7, with 8 bases identical to TRBD2. This receptor was identified in a young woman with Graves' hyperthyroidism. CDR3 nucleotides: TGTGCCAGCAGCAAAAAACCGGGGGGGTCGGAATACGAGCAGTACTTC. This translates into CASSKKPGGSEYEQYF.